These 25 T cell receptor beta chains originate from one sample sequenced in a study of metastatic and nonmetastatic thyroid tumors. None of the patients had undergone any treatment ahead of thyroid surgery. TCRdb re-clonotyped the PCR reads via MiXCR. The table lists tens of thousands of clones, approximately 4% of them singletons. The specimen was blood. These receptors originate from a female donor with papillary thyroid cancer or a benign thyroid nodule (not recorded which). Some clones in this sample may be carry-over from other donors' samples.

CDR3 DNA: TGTGCCAGTAGTAAAGCGGACAGGCCAGATACGCAGTATTTT. Its translation is CASSKADRPDTQYF. V and J are TRBV19 and TRBJ2-3, with 7 bases fitting TRBD1. CDR1 is LNHDA and CDR2 is SQIVND in the germline V gene (reference sequence). V shed 4 bases and J 4 bases; nucleotides not matched to a gene: 5. CDR3 size: 14 residues.

This chain uses TRBV6-4 with TRBJ1-1; D gene unclear. Germline V CDR1 and CDR2: MRHNA, SNTAGT. V was cut by 6 bases and J by 1 base, with 15 bases left in between. This CDR3 has 15 residues. Here the CDR3 reads CASSANSWGNTEAFF. In nucleotides, the CDR3 is TGTGCCAGCAGCGCAAATTCGTGGGGGAACACTGAAGCTTTCTTT.

As regards this clone: Its ends do not fully match the called genes, so a read error is possible. The chain has TRBV7-8 and TRBJ2-2, with 7 bases matching TRBD1. The CDR3 runs to 15 residues. Germline V gene data show CDR1 as SGHVS and CDR2 as FQNEAQ. This CDR3 reads CASSLSGQNNGELFF. The CDR3 nucleotides are TGTGCCAGCAGTTTATCGGGACAGAACAACGGGGAGCTGTTTTTT.

This clone occurred a few times. CDR3 coding DNA: TGTGCCACCAGCAGCTTCGACAGGGTCGGCAATCAGCCCCAGCATTTT. Protein: CATSSFDRVGNQPQHF. The J gene is TRBJ1-5, the V gene TRBV15, with 7 bases fitting TRBD1. Losses at the gene ends were 3 bases for V and 2 bases for J; bases not matched to a gene: 7. This CDR3 has 16 residues. The germline V gene has CDR1 LNHNV and CDR2 YYDKDF (reference sequence).

With respect to this clone: One end of the junction does not line up with germline, which may come from a read error. The V call is TRBV6-1, the J call TRBJ1-4; 7 bases align to TRBD1. The CDR3 loop spans 16 amino acids. CDR1 is MNHNS and CDR2 is SASEGT in the germline V gene. CDR3 residues: CASIEVGGQHKEKLFF. The CDR3 DNA is TGTGCCAGCATTGAAGTGGGGGGACAGCATAAAGAAAAACTGTTTTTT.

This clone appeared many times. This sequence joins TRBV4-1 and TRBJ1-2; 8 bases fit TRBD1. The CDR3 sequence is 17 residues long. V gave up 1 base and J gave up 3 bases; unmatched junction bases: 10. CDR1 is MGHRA, CDR2 YSYEKL, per germline. CDR3 region: CASSQGEGRGLYYGYTF. The DNA of the CDR3 is TGCGCCAGCAGCCAAGGGGAGGGCAGGGGGCTTTACTATGGCTACACCTTC.

This clone was observed many times. J is TRBJ2-2 and V is TRBV9; D gene ambiguous. This CDR3 contains 14 residues. Trimming stripped 4 bases from V and 5 bases from J, with 12 bases between. The germline V gene encodes CDR1 SGDLS and CDR2 YYNGEE. The CDR3 spells CASSKRTETGELFF. The CDR3 DNA is TGTGCCAGCAGCAAAAGGACGGAGACCGGGGAGCTGTTTTTT. Together with reference TRBV9 and TRBJ2-2, the CDR3 gives the full variable domain: DSGVTQTPKHLITATGQRVTLRCSPRSGDLSVYWYQQSLDQGLQFLIQYYNGEERAKGNILERFSAQQFPDLHSELNLSSLELGDSALYFCASSKRTETGELFFGEGSRLTVL.

The sample holds many counts of this clone. The chain is built from TRBV20-1 and TRBJ2-1, with TRBD2 identical over 7 bases. This CDR3 is 16 amino acids long. Trimming at V came to 0 bases and at J to 6 bases, leaving 11 bases not matched to a gene. Germline CDR1 and CDR2: DFQATT and SNEGSKA (reference sequence). Here the CDR3 reads CSARDTSASGLNEQFF. CDR3 sequence (DNA): TGCAGTGCTAGAGATACGTCGGCTAGCGGTCTCAATGAGCAGTTCTTC.

Concerning this clone itself: This could be a read error, since a much larger clone is one nucleotide away. This chain joins TRBV7-2 and TRBJ1-1; perhaps TRBD1 as D (6 bases). The CDR3 length is 16 residues. The V gene's germline CDR1 is SGHTA and CDR2 FQGNSA. V lost 1 base and J lost 4, with 16 bases in between. DNA for the CDR3: TGTGCCAGCAGCTTAGTCTGGTCGGGGGCCTGCACTGAAGCTTTCTTT. This codes for CASSLVWSGACTEAFF.

This clone was observed a few times. The chain recombines TRBV2 with TRBJ1-6; D is perhaps TRBD1 (5 bases). V lost 8 bases to trimming and J lost 10 bases, with 9 bases between them. The V gene's germline CDR1 is SNHLY and CDR2 FYNNEI. The CDR3 spans 11 residues. In DNA form, the CDR3 reads TGTGCCAGCCGAGGGGACTCACCCCTCCACTTT. Its protein product is CASRGDSPLHF. The complete variable domain, with remaining parts taken from reference TRBV2 and TRBJ1-6, reads EPEVTQTPSHQVTQMGQEVILRCVPISNHLYFYWYRQILGQKVEFLVSFYNNEISEKSEIFDDQFSVERPDGSNFTLKIRSTKLEDSAMYFCASRGDSPLHFGNGTRLTVT.

This clone appeared once. At one end, the junction sequence differs from germline, possibly due to a read error. The genes are TRBV6-1 and TRBJ1-4; 10 bases fit TRBD1. The CDR3 is 14 residues long. Germline lookup yields CDR1 MNHNS and CDR2 SASEGT. The CDR3: CASPFHGTGEKRFF. The CDR3 nucleotides are TGTGCCAGCCCTTTTCACGGGACAGGGGAAAAACGGTTTTTT.

This clone is medium-sized (0.01 to 0.1%) in the sample. The rearrangement uses TRBV6-1 and TRBJ2-1, with D uncertain. The length of the CDR3 is 13 residues. The ends were cut back, 8 bases at V and 4 bases at J, with 12 bases in the middle. The germline gives CDR1 MNHNS, CDR2 SASEGT. The CDR3 DNA reads TGTGCCAGCGGGTCAGCCGAATACAATGAGCAGTTCTTC. Amino acid sequence: CASGSAEYNEQFF.

This clone showed up just a few times. V usage is TRBV27 and J usage is TRBJ1-5; D ambiguous. CDR1 and CDR2 (germline): MNHEY, SMNVEV (reference sequence). The germline V and J ends were trimmed by 1 base and 4 bases, with 5 bases remaining between them. The CDR3 has 13 amino acids. The CDR3 spells CASSLLFNQPQHF. Here the CDR3 DNA reads TGTGCCAGCAGTTTATTGTTTAATCAGCCCCAGCATTTT.

This chain links TRBV6-1 with TRBJ2-3; the D is unclear. CDR1 and CDR2 (germline): MNHNS, SASEGT. CDR3 length: 16 residues. Between the trimmed V and J ends, which lost 3 bases and 0 bases, there was a span of 13 bases. As DNA, the CDR3 is TGTGCCAGCAGTGATCCTGCAGTGCCAAGCACAGATACGCAGTATTTT. Its translation is CASSDPAVPSTDTQYF.

There are many counts of this clone. This rearrangement joins TRBV4-1 to TRBJ2-6; D is undetermined. CDR3 length: 20 amino acids. The V gene's germline CDR1 is MGHRA and CDR2 YSYEKL. V lost 1 base and J lost 0, with 19 bases in between. In nucleotides, the CDR3 is TGCGCCAGCAGCCAAGTAGGTTGGCTGTCTTCCTTCTCTGGGGCCAACGTCCTGACTTTC. It codes for CASSQVGWLSSFSGANVLTF.

This clone was recorded many times. The chain combines TRBV5-1 with TRBJ2-5, with D unclear. V dropped 8 bases and J dropped 2 bases, with 4 bases sitting between them. The length of the CDR3 is 10 residues. Per the germline V gene, CDR1 is SGHRS and CDR2 is YFSETQ. CDR3 DNA: TGCGCCAGTCATCAAGAGACCCAGTACTTC. The encoded protein is CASHQETQYF.

This clone was seen a few times. J is TRBJ2-1 and V is TRBV7-3; 7 nucleotides match TRBD2. Germline lookup yields CDR1 SGHTA and CDR2 FQGTGA. This CDR3 is built from 13 residues. Trimming removed 8 bases from V and 3 bases from J; junction bases left unmatched: 4. The CDR3 sequence is CASGREGYNEQFF. For the CDR3, the DNA is TGTGCCAGCGGGAGGGAGGGCTACAATGAGCAGTTCTTC.

This clone was picked up a small number of times. The rearrangement joins TRBV12-3 or TRBV12-4 to TRBJ1-2; possibly TRBD1 for D (5 bases). The length of the CDR3 is 11 residues. Trimming took off 9 bases at V and 8 bases at J, with 13 bases between the two ends. The CDR3 DNA sequence: TGTGCCAGTGGCCGGGGCTCGGGCTACACCTTC. Its protein is CASGRGSGYTF.

In its sample, this clone was seen many times. The chain employs TRBV29-1 and TRBJ2-1; D remains unclear. V lost 0 bases and J lost 1, with 13 bases in between. The germline CDR1 and CDR2 sequences are SQVTM and ANQGSEA. The CDR3 length is 16 residues. The CDR3 DNA follows: TGCAGCGTTGAAGATTACGCAGCGAGGTCCTACAATGAGCAGTTCTTC. It codes for CSVEDYAARSYNEQFF.

At least ten counts were recorded for this clone. A read error is possible here, since a much larger clone lies one base away. Other DNA sequences within the sample encode an identical CDR3. The rearrangement uses TRBV11-1 and TRBJ1-2; perhaps TRBD1 as D (6 bases). This CDR3 has 15 residues. CDR1 and CDR2 from the germline V gene are SGHAT and FQDESV (reference sequence). The V gene lost 4 bases and the J gene lost 1 base, with 13 bases spanning the gap. The CDR3 DNA sequence: TGTGCCAGCAGCTCAGGGCAGGGGCTTAACTATGGCTACACCTTC. Translation gives CASSSGQGLNYGYTF.

The chain carries TRBV20-1 and TRBJ1-1; a weak D match, TRBD1 (6 bases). Trimming removed 6 bases at V and 1 base at J, with 15 bases between. CDR1 and CDR2 (germline): DFQATT, SNEGSKA (reference sequence). The CDR3 is made up of 14 amino acids. The CDR3, as DNA: TGCAGTGCCAAGGCAGGGGCTCAGAACACTGAAGCTTTCTTT. Translated: CSAKAGAQNTEAFF.

In the case of this clone: One end of the junction fails to match germline, which may point to a read error. The chain couples TRBV25-1 to TRBJ1-6; 7 positions agree with TRBD1. The CDR3 totals 14 residues. The germline CDR1 and CDR2 sequences are MGHDK and SYGVNS. Written as DNA, the CDR3 is TGTGCCAGGAGTGACGGGACAGCGAATTCACCCCTCCACTTT. Its translation is CARSDGTANSPLHF.

In this sample, this clone turned up many times. Here the CDR3 reads CASSERVDTQYF. The CDR3 DNA reads TGTGCCAGCAGTGAAAGAGTAGATACGCAGTATTTT. The rearrangement uses TRBV6-1 and TRBJ2-3; D is undetermined. V lost 2 bases to trimming and J lost 5 bases, with 5 bases between them. The CDR3 spans 12 residues. Germline V gene sequence: CDR1 MNHNS, CDR2 SASEGT.

By proportion, this clone is medium-sized (0.01 to 0.1%). This chain uses TRBV6-1 with TRBJ2-3; TRBD2 aligns across 7 bases. The V segment lost 5 bases and the J segment 6 bases; nucleotides outside the gene matches: 11. The CDR3 length is 15 residues. Germline V gene data show CDR1 as MNHNS and CDR2 as SASEGT. CDR3 in DNA: TGTGCCAGCAGTTACGCTAGCGGAGGTGGGGATACGCAGTATTTT. Its protein is CASSYASGGGDTQYF.

This clone was picked up a small number of times. The V call is TRBV29-1, the J call TRBJ1-2; D gene unclear. CDR1 is SQVTM and CDR2 is ANQGSEA in the germline V gene. CDR3 size: 14 residues. The V gene lost 1 base and the J gene lost 7 bases, with 16 bases spanning the gap. The CDR3 DNA sequence: TGCAGCGTTGAAGGCCCCGGGGTAGGGTCTGGCTACACCTTC. Translation: CSVEGPGVGSGYTF. The whole variable domain, filled in from reference TRBV29-1 and TRBJ1-2, reads SAVISQKPSRDICQRGTSLTIQCQVDSQVTMMFWYRQQPGQSLTLIATANQGSEATYESGFVIDKFPISRPNLTFSTLTVSNMSPEDSSIYLCSVEGPGVGSGYTFGSGTRLTVV.